This TCR beta chain was profiled in a study of blood T cell repertoires in COVID-19. The overall study: Samples taken during acute and convalescent COVID-19 were collected in the United States, Italy and Spain. The analysed material was cDNA or gDNA that came from T cells, B-cell-depleted T cells, or PBMCs.

TCRdb's copy holds only in-frame clones and misses some; the assay was immunoSEQ multiplex PCR. Of about 280,000 clones in the sample, less than 85% were seen once. The CDR3 loop spans 15 amino acids. The V gene's germline CDR1 is MDHEN and CDR2 SYDVKM. V lost 3 bases and J lost 2; bases outside the gene matches: 3. Participant reports of clinical history set cohort assignment. Two negative PCRs, clearance, or symptom resolution were required of recovered Cohort 3 donors. The rearrangement links TRBV28 to TRBJ2-5, with 10 positions matching TRBD2. The specimen was PBMCs or T cells enriched from blood (not recorded which). The source is a woman aged 45-65 years who had recovered from COVID-19. CDR3 DNA: TGTGCCAGCAGTTTGGGACTAGCGACGCAAGAGACCCAGTACTTC. Protein: CASSLGLATQETQYF.